This T cell receptor (beta chain) stems from a study of T cell repertoires in cytomegalovirus infection. The overall study: Selected CMV epitopes included recently identified HLA-C-restricted ones as well as well-studied HLA-B-restricted ones. Evidence of both CMV infection and a matching HLA type came from public TCR beta signatures. Study results and limitations: Ex vivo, HLA-C-restricted CMV-specific TCR beta clonotypes prevailed over the rest of the response. Carriage of CMV together with the relevant HLA was identifiable through cumulative public TCR beta family frequency.

This clonotype came up many times. Antigen: not known. TCRdb re-called the reads with MiXCR, one entry per CDR3 protein. Among roughly 920,000 distinct CDR3 sequences listed, around 31% were seen once. There are 14 residues in the CDR3. V dropped 5 bases and J dropped 1 base, with 11 bases sitting between them. CDR1 and CDR2 (germline): SGHTA, FQGNSA. Sequencing used cultured CD8+ T cells from PBMCs, obtained from culture after CMV antigen stimulation. The TCR sequence derives from a human donor in good health (CMV status not recorded). Some clones in this sample may be carry-over from other donors' samples. The chain uses TRBV7-2 and TRBJ1-2; perhaps TRBD1 as D (5 bases). In DNA, the CDR3 is TGTGCCAGCAGCCGGGACCGTGGTAACTATGGCTACACCTTC. Translation: CASSRDRGNYGYTF.